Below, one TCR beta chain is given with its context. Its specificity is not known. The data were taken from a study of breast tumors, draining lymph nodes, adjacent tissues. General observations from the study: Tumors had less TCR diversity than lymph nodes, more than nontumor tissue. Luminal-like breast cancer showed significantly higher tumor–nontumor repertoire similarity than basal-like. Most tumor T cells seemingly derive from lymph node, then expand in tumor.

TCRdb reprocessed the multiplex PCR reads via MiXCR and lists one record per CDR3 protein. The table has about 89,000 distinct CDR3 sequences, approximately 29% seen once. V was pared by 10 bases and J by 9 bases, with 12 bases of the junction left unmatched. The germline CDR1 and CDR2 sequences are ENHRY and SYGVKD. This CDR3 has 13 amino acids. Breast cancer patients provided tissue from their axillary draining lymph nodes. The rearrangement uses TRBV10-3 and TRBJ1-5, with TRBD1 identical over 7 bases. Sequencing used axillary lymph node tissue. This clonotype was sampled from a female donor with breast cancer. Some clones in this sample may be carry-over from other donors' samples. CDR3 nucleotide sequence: TGTGCCACAGCAAGATCGACAGGGTGGCCCCAGCATTTT. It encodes CATARSTGWPQHF.